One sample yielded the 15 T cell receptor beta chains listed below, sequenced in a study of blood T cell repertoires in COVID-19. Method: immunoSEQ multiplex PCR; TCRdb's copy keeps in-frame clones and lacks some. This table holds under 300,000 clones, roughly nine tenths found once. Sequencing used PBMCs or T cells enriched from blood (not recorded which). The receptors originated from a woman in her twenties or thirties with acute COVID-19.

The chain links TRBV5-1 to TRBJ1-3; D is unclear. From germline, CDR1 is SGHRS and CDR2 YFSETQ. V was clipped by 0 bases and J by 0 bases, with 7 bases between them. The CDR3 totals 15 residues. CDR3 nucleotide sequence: TGCGCCAGCAGCTTGGAGGCGGACTCTGGAAACACCATATATTTT. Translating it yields CASSLEADSGNTIYF.

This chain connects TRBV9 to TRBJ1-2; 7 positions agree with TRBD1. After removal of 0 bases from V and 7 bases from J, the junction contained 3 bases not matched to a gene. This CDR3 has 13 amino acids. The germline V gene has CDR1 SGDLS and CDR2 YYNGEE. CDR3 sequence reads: CASSVGAGGGYTF. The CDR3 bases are TGTGCCAGCAGCGTAGGCGCAGGGGGTGGCTACACCTTC.

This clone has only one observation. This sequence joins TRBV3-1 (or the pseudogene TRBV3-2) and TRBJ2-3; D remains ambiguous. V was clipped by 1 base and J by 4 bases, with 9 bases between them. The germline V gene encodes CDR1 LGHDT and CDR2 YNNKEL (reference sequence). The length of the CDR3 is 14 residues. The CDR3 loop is CASSQVPLSDTQYF. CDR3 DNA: TGTGCCAGCAGCCAAGTCCCGCTATCAGATACGCAGTATTTT.

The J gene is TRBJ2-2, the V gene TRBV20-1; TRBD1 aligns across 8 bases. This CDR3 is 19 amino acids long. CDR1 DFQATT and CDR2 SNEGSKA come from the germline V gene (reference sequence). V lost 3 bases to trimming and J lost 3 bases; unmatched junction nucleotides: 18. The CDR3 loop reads CSASPPAGGALGDTGELFF. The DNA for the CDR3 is TGCAGTGCTAGTCCTCCGGCAGGGGGCGCCTTGGGAGACACCGGGGAGCTGTTTTTT.

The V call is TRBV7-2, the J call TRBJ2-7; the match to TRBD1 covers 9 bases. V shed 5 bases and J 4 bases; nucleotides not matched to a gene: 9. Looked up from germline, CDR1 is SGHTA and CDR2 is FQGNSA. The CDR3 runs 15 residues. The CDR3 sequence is CASSAPGQGGYEQYF. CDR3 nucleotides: TGTGCCAGCAGCGCCCCGGGACAGGGCGGTTACGAGCAGTACTTC.

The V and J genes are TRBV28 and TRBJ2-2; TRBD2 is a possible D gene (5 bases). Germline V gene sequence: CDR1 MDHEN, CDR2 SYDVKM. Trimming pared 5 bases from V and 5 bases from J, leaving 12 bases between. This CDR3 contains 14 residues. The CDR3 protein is CASSPSGTTGELFF. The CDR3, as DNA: TGTGCCAGCAGTCCAAGCGGAACTACCGGGGAGCTGTTTTTT.

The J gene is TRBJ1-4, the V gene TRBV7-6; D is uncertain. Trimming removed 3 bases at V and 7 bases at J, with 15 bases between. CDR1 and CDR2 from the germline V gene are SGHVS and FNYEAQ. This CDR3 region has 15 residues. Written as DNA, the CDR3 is TGTGCCAGCAGCTTCTGGGAAGCGGGTGTTGAAAAACTGTTTTTT. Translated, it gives CASSFWEAGVEKLFF. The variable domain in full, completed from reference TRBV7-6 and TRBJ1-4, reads GAGVSQSPRYKVTKRGQDVALRCDPISGHVSLYWYRQALGQGPEFLTYFNYEAQQDKSGLPNDRFSAERPEGSISTLTIQRTEQRDSAMYRCASSFWEAGVEKLFFGSGTQLSVL.

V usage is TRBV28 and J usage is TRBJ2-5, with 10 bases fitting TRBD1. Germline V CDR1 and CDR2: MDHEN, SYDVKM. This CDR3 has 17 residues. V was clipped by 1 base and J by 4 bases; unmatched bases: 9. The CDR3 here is CASSLSGTGERRETQYF. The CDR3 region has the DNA TGTGCCAGCAGTTTATCCGGGACAGGGGAGAGACGAGAGACCCAGTACTTC.

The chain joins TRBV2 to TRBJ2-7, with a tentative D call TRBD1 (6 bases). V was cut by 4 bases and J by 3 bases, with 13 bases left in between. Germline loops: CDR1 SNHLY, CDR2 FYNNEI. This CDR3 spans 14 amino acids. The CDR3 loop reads CASSARTAFYEQYF. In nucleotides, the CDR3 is TGTGCCAGCAGTGCGCGGACAGCCTTCTACGAGCAGTACTTC.

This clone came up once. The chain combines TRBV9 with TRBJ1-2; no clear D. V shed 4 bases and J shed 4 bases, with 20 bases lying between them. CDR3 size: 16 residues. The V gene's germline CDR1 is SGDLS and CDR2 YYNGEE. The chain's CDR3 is CASSPQVEGVSYGYTF. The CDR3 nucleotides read TGTGCCAGCAGCCCTCAGGTGGAGGGCGTCAGCTATGGCTACACCTTC.

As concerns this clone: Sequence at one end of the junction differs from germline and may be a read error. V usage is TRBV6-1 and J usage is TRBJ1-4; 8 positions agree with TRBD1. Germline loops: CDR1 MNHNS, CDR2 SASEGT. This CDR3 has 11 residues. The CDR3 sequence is CASSELDRATF. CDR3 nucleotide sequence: TGTGCCAGCAGTGAGTTGGACAGGGCCACTTTT.

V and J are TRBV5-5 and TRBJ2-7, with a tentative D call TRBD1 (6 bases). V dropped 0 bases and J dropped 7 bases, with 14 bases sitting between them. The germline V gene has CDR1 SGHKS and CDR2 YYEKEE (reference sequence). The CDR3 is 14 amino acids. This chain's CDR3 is CASSLGAAGEEQYF. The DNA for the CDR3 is TGTGCCAGCAGCTTGGGTGCGGCAGGGGAAGAGCAGTACTTC.

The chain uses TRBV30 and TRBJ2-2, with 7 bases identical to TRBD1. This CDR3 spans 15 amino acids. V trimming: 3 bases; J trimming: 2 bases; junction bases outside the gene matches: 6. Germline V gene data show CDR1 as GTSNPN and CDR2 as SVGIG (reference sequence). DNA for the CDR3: TGTGCCTGGAGATACAAGGGGGCTAACACCGGGGAGCTGTTTTTT. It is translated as CAWRYKGANTGELFF.

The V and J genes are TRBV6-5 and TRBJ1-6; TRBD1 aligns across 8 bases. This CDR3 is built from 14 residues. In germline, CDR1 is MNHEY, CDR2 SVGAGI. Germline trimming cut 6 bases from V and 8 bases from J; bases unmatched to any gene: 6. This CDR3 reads CASRWTGSYSPLHF. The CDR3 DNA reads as TGTGCCAGCAGGTGGACAGGGTCTTATTCACCCCTCCACTTT.

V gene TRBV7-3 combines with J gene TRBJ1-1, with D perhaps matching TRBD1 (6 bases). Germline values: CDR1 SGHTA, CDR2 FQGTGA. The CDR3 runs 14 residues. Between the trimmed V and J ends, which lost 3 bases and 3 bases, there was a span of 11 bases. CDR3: CASSLKGGDTEAFF. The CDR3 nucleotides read TGTGCCAGCAGCTTGAAAGGGGGGGACACTGAAGCTTTCTTT.